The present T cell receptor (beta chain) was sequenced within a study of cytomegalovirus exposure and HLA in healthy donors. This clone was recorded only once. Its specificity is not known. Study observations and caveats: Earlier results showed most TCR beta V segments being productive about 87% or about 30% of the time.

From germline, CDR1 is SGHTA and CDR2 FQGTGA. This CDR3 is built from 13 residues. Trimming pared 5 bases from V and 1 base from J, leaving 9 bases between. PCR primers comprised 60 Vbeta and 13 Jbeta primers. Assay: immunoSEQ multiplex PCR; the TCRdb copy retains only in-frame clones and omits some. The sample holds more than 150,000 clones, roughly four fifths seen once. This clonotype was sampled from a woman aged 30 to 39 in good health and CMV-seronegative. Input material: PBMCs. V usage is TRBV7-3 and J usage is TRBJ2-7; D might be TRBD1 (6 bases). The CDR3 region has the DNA TGTGCCAGCAGCCCCGGACAGTCCTACGAGCAGTACTTC. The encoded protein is CASSPGQSYEQYF.